What follows are 21 T cell receptor beta chains derived from one specimen sequenced in a study of early T cells in non-severe SARS-CoV-2 infection. TCRdb reprocessed the 5' RACE reads via MiXCR and lists one record per CDR3 protein. In the table there are some 85,000 distinct CDR3 sequences, roughly 13% of which are singletons. The specimen sequenced was whole blood. The receptor set was obtained from an adult who was a healthcare worker with PCR-confirmed SARS-CoV-2 infection or an uninfected control (not recorded which).

This clonotype has at least ten counts. V usage is TRBV7-6 and J usage is TRBJ1-2; TRBD1 aligns across 7 bases. V was clipped by 5 bases and J by 4 bases; unmatched bases: 13. Germline CDR1 SGHVS, CDR2 FNYEAQ. CDR3 length: 16 amino acids. Written as DNA, the CDR3 is TGTGCCAGCAGCCCCACCTACAGGGGATGGGTCTATGGCTACACCTTC. Encoded protein: CASSPTYRGWVYGYTF.

The chain recombines TRBV9 with TRBJ2-3; D might be TRBD2 (5 bases). The V gene's germline CDR1 is SGDLS and CDR2 YYNGEE. CDR3 length equals 15 residues. V was shortened by 1 base and J by 5 bases, with 14 bases between the two germline ends. DNA of the CDR3: TGTGCCAGCAGCGTACAAGCGGCCCACAGAGATACGCAGTATTTT. Protein sequence: CASSVQAAHRDTQYF.

This clonotype has only a few counts. The chain links TRBV6-2 or TRBV6-3 to TRBJ2-6; D may match TRBD1 or TRBD2 (5 bases each). The CDR3 covers 17 residues. CDR1 MNHEY and CDR2 SVGEGT come from the germline V gene. The ends were cut back, 7 bases at V and 0 bases at J, with 16 bases in the middle. CDR3 residues: CASTPWLGDSGANVLTF. The CDR3 DNA is TGTGCCAGCACCCCCTGGTTGGGGGACTCTGGGGCCAACGTCCTGACTTTC.

A note on this clonotype: A read error is possible here, since a much larger clone lies one base away. This chain joins TRBV2 and TRBJ2-3, with D possibly matching TRBD1 (6 bases). This CDR3 is built from 13 residues. Germline V gene lookup returns CDR1 SNHLY and CDR2 FYNNEI. The CDR3 DNA follows: TGTGCCGGACGGACAGAACTCACAGATATGCAGTATTTT. Protein product: CAGRTELTDMQYF.

The chain recombines TRBV20-1 with TRBJ2-5; 11 bases match TRBD2. V lost 2 bases to trimming and J lost 5 bases; unmatched junction nucleotides: 7. The CDR3 consists of 15 residues. Germline-derived CDR1 and CDR2 are DFQATT and SNEGSKA (reference sequence). The CDR3 DNA sequence: TGCAGTGCTAGATCGCGGACTAGCGGGTTGGAGACCCAGTACTTC. It codes for CSARSRTSGLETQYF.

The chain links TRBV7-9 to TRBJ2-2; 10 bases map to TRBD1. The J segment lost 2 bases and the V segment lost 6 bases, leaving 6 bases of the junction unmatched. The CDR3 totals 16 residues. The V gene's germline CDR1 is SEHNR and CDR2 FQNEAQ (reference sequence). This CDR3 is CASRRTGGYNTGELFF. In nucleotides, the CDR3 is TGTGCCAGCAGGCGGACAGGGGGATACAACACCGGGGAGCTGTTTTTT.

Many counts were recorded for this clonotype. This chain connects TRBV24-1 to TRBJ2-1; TRBD1 is a possible D gene (5 bases). The germline V and J ends were trimmed by 4 bases and 12 bases, with 18 bases remaining between them. Germline CDR1 KGHDR, CDR2 SFDVKD. CDR3 length: 14 amino acids. DNA of the CDR3: TGTGCCACCAGTGAACAAAACACAGGAGCGTGGCAGTTCTTC. Translation: CATSEQNTGAWQFF.

The V call is TRBV6-6, the J call TRBJ2-1; tentatively, D is TRBD2 (6 bases). Deletions cut 5 bases from V and 3 bases from J, with 17 bases between. CDR1 is MNHNY and CDR2 is SVGAGI in the germline V gene (reference sequence). The CDR3 covers 16 residues. Here the CDR3 reads CASSRTALGGYNEQFF. The CDR3 nucleotides are TGTGCCAGCAGTCGGACTGCTTTGGGAGGCTACAATGAGCAGTTCTTC.

The CDR3 loop reads CASSWTGETQYF. CDR3 DNA: TGTGCCAGCAGCTGGACAGGGGAGACCCAGTACTTC. This chain connects TRBV12-3 or TRBV12-4 to TRBJ2-5; 8 bases are shared with TRBD1. The CDR3 spans 12 residues. With V trimmed by 6 bases and J by 5 bases, 2 bases remained unmatched.

This clonotype was picked up many times. This rearrangement joins TRBV20-1 to TRBJ1-2; D gene uncertain. V lost 3 bases and J 8 bases, leaving 13 bases between the germline ends. Germline lookup yields CDR1 DFQATT and CDR2 SNEGSKA (reference sequence). The CDR3 length is 12 residues. Written as DNA, the CDR3 is TGCAGTGCTAGGAAGGTGGGCTGGGGCTACACCTTC. This codes for CSARKVGWGYTF.

This clonotype was observed a few times. The CDR3: CASSPSLGEAQYF. The CDR3, as DNA: TGTGCCAGCAGCCCGAGCTTGGGGGAGGCCCAGTACTTC. This rearrangement joins TRBV14 to TRBJ2-5; possible D gene TRBD2, 6 bases. This CDR3 has 13 amino acids. Germline V lookup: CDR1 SGHDN, CDR2 FVKESK. Trimming pared 4 bases from V and 9 bases from J, leaving 15 bases between.

The chain recombines TRBV2 with TRBJ2-2; 13 bases fit TRBD2. Trimming removed 5 bases from V and 3 bases from J; junction bases left unmatched: 6. From germline, CDR1 is SNHLY and CDR2 FYNNEI. CDR3 length: 17 residues. CDR3 in amino acids: CASSYRLAGGHTGELFF. The CDR3 nucleotides are TGTGCCAGCAGTTATCGACTAGCGGGGGGCCACACCGGGGAGCTGTTTTTT.

Many counts were recorded for this clonotype. V gene TRBV6-2 or TRBV6-3 combines with J gene TRBJ2-3; no reliable D call. V lost 5 bases, J lost 5 bases, and 14 bases lay in between. The CDR3 is 14 amino acids. The germline CDR1 and CDR2 sequences are MNHEY and SVGEGT. The CDR3 here is CASSPPPFGDTQYF. CDR3 in DNA: TGTGCCAGCAGTCCACCTCCATTCGGAGATACGCAGTATTTT.

This clonotype has ten or more counts. This rearrangement joins TRBV5-4 to TRBJ1-6, with TRBD1 as a possible D gene (5 bases). Germline values: CDR1 SGHNT, CDR2 YYREEE (reference sequence). The CDR3 spans 16 residues. Deletions cut 0 bases from V and 9 bases from J, with 16 bases between. The CDR3 DNA follows: TGTGCCAGCAGCTTGGCGACAGCCAGCGTTGGTTCACCCCTCCACTTT. It encodes CASSLATASVGSPLHF.

In its sample, this clonotype was seen a few times. The V call is TRBV10-3, the J call TRBJ1-6; 10 bases line up with TRBD1. V lost 2 bases, J lost 7 bases, and 5 bases stayed unmatched. This CDR3 has 16 residues. Per germline, CDR1 ENHRY and CDR2 SYGVKD. The DNA of the CDR3 is TGTGCCATCAGTGAGGACCGACAGGGGGCGAATTCACCCCTCCACTTT. It specifies CAISEDRQGANSPLHF.

The table lists this clonotype with many counts. The chain employs TRBV6-1 and TRBJ2-1, with D unclear. Germline CDR1 and CDR2: MNHNS and SASEGT. The CDR3 contains 16 residues. V was shortened by 2 bases and J by 1 base, with 12 bases between the two germline ends. The CDR3 DNA sequence: TGTGCCAGCAGTGAATCTTGGGGAACTTCCTACAATGAGCAGTTCTTC. It specifies CASSESWGTSYNEQFF.

This clonotype has a count of ten or more. This chain joins TRBV5-6 and TRBJ2-3; D unresolved. Germline values: CDR1 SGHDT, CDR2 YYEEEE. The CDR3 extends over 17 amino acids. With 1 base removed from V and 0 bases from J, the gap between germline ends came to 15 bases. The CDR3 sequence: CASSLREGSISTDTQYF. The DNA for the CDR3 is TGTGCCAGCAGCTTGAGGGAAGGCAGCATAAGCACAGATACGCAGTATTTT.

This chain connects TRBV11-2 to TRBJ2-2; no clear D. Per germline, CDR1 SGHAT and CDR2 FQNNGV. The V and J ends lost 1 base and 0 bases respectively, with 6 bases between them. The CDR3 has 15 amino acids. This chain's CDR3 is CASSLVWTNTGELFF. CDR3 coding DNA: TGTGCCAGCAGCTTAGTATGGACGAACACCGGGGAGCTGTTTTTT.

The chain has TRBV3-1 and TRBJ2-7, with D perhaps matching TRBD1 (5 bases). This CDR3 is built from 14 residues. CDR1 and CDR2 from the germline V gene are LGHDT and YNNKEL (reference sequence). V lost 2 bases to trimming and J lost 7 bases, with 15 bases between them. CDR3 DNA: TGTGCCAGCAGCCAATTCGGGCAGGGTGAGGAGCAGTACTTC. Translated, it gives CASSQFGQGEEQYF.

The rearrangement links TRBV29-1 to TRBJ1-1, with D perhaps TRBD1 (6 bases). V was pared by 7 bases and J by 4 bases, with 19 bases between. The V gene's germline CDR1 is SQVTM and CDR2 ANQGSEA. This CDR3 comprises 14 residues. CDR3 region: CSAPMGGPGTEAFF. CDR3 DNA sequence: TGCAGCGCCCCAATGGGGGGGCCAGGCACTGAAGCTTTCTTT.

The table lists this clonotype with many counts. J is TRBJ1-1 and V is TRBV7-9; D gene ambiguous. In germline, CDR1 is SEHNR, CDR2 FQNEAQ (reference sequence). Trimming pared 2 bases from V and 3 bases from J, leaving 4 bases between. This CDR3 is built from 12 residues. Here the CDR3 reads CASSLPYTEAFF. CDR3 DNA sequence: TGTGCCAGCAGCTTACCCTACACTGAAGCTTTCTTT.